The entry below describes one T cell receptor beta chain. What it recognizes is unknown. Assay used: immunoSEQ multiplex PCR; TCRdb lists only in-frame clones, some missing. The table lists about 260,000 clones, approximately 95% of them singletons. Germline V gene sequence: CDR1 MNHEY, CDR2 SMNVEV (reference sequence). This CDR3 has 16 residues. J lost 4 bases, V lost 2 bases, and 5 bases had no gene match. The source of the sample is a study of T cell responses to AZD1222 COVID-19 vaccine. Study outcomes and limitations: Seropositive status at baseline applied to only 5 to 7 AZD1222 recipients. Of spike-specific TCRs, nearly half reportedly target regions left unmutated in variants. Two doses of AZD1222 preceded a rise in Spike-specific TCR breadth and depth.

The source was peripheral blood, collected on day 0 of AZD1222 vaccination. The chain links TRBV27 to TRBJ2-6, with 7 positions matching TRBD1. This receptor was obtained from an adult in good health. The DNA of the CDR3 is TGTGCCAGCAGTTTACAGGGGGTGAGGGGGGCCAACGTCCTGACTTTC. Translating it yields CASSLQGVRGANVLTF.